These 30 T cell receptor beta chains came from one sample sequenced in a study of blood T cell repertoires in COVID-19. Assay used: immunoSEQ multiplex PCR; TCRdb lists only in-frame clones, some missing. The sample has approximately 320,000 clones; approximately 85% are singletons. Sequencing was performed on peripheral blood. The source is a human donor in a cohort sampled during active COVID-19.

V is TRBV5-3 and J is TRBJ2-1; D not resolved. TRBV5-3 is an ORF for which the function is uncertain. CDR3 length: 12 amino acids. V was pared by 0 bases and J by 4 bases, with 2 bases between. CDR3 nucleotides: TGTGCCAGAAGCTTGGCTTACAATGAGCAGTTCTTC. Protein product: CARSLAYNEQFF.

The rearrangement links TRBV19 to TRBJ2-1; TRBD2 aligns across 11 bases. V lost 7 bases, J lost 8 bases, and 4 bases stayed unmatched. This CDR3 contains 13 residues. Germline-derived CDR1 and CDR2 are LNHDA and SQIVND (reference sequence). The CDR3 region is CASNSGGDYEQFF. In nucleotides, the CDR3 is TGTGCCAGTAATAGCGGGGGGGACTATGAGCAGTTCTTC.

The V and J genes are TRBV9 and TRBJ2-7; tentative D call: TRBD1 (6 bases). The ends were cut back, 8 bases at V and 6 bases at J, with 21 bases in the middle. From germline, CDR1 is SGDLS and CDR2 YYNGEE. The CDR3 is 14 amino acids. The CDR3 sequence: CARKNDRRSIEQYF. CDR3 coding DNA: TGTGCCAGGAAAAACGACAGGAGAAGTATCGAGCAGTACTTC. Filled out from reference TRBV9 and TRBJ2-7, the complete variable domain reads DSGVTQTPKHLITATGQRVTLRCSPRSGDLSVYWYQQSLDQGLQFLIQYYNGEERAKGNILERFSAQQFPDLHSELNLSSLELGDSALYFCARKNDRRSIEQYFGPGTRLTVT.

V gene TRBV10-2 combines with J gene TRBJ2-7; 8 bases line up with TRBD2. Germline V gene lookup returns CDR1 WSHSY and CDR2 SAAADI. The CDR3 sequence is 16 residues long. Trimming cost V 2 bases and J 0 bases; bases outside gene matches: 6. The CDR3 sequence: CASSESVAGISYEQYF. In DNA form, the CDR3 reads TGCGCCAGCAGTGAGAGTGTAGCGGGGATCTCCTACGAGCAGTACTTC.

The chain has TRBV3-1 (or the pseudogene TRBV3-2) and TRBJ2-3; D call uncertain. Looked up from germline, CDR1 is LGHDT and CDR2 is YNNKEL (reference sequence). There are 16 residues in the CDR3. V was pared by 2 bases and J by 0 bases, with 12 bases between. Here the CDR3 reads CASSQFVRQSTDTQYF. In DNA form, the CDR3 reads TGTGCCAGCAGCCAATTTGTCAGGCAGAGCACAGATACGCAGTATTTT.

The chain recombines TRBV7-3 with TRBJ2-1; weak D call: TRBD2 (6 bases). Trimming took 3 bases from V and 0 from J, leaving 12 bases between them. Germline CDR1 SGHTA, CDR2 FQGTGA. The CDR3 length is 16 residues. The CDR3 here is CASSLGSGSSYNEQFF. CDR3 coding DNA: TGTGCCAGCAGCTTGGGCTCCGGGAGCTCCTACAATGAGCAGTTCTTC.

The gene calls are TRBV11-2 and TRBJ2-3; 7 bases match TRBD2. The CDR3 contains 14 residues. Trimming took 3 bases from V and 2 from J; bases not matched to a gene: 2. From germline, CDR1 is SGHAT and CDR2 FQNNGV. The CDR3 is CASSLGGDTDTQYF. The CDR3 coding sequence is TGTGCCAGCAGCTTGGGGGGGGACACAGATACGCAGTATTTT.

V usage is TRBV6-5 and J usage is TRBJ2-7, with TRBD2 matching 9 bases. The CDR3 is 14 residues long. Germline V CDR1 and CDR2: MNHEY, SVGAGI. J gave up 3 bases and V 4 bases, and 4 bases lay outside the gene matches. This chain's CDR3 is CASSFSSGDYEQYF. CDR3 nucleotide sequence: TGTGCCAGCAGTTTTTCTAGCGGGGACTACGAGCAGTACTTC.

The chain links TRBV4-1 to TRBJ2-7; possibly TRBD1 for D (5 bases). Trimming left V 0 bases short and J 5 bases short, with 14 bases between. Germline values: CDR1 MGHRA, CDR2 YSYEKL. This CDR3 spans 15 amino acids. CDR3 sequence: CASSQENTGPDEQYF. The DNA for the CDR3 is TGCGCCAGCAGCCAAGAAAATACAGGTCCCGACGAGCAGTACTTC.

CDR3: CASSPLGLSSYNSPLHF. CDR3 bases: TGTGCCAGCAGCCCCCTCGGACTCAGCTCCTATAATTCACCCCTCCACTTT. The chain has TRBV3-1 (or the pseudogene TRBV3-2) and TRBJ1-6; D is unclear. Trimming cost V 4 bases and J 0 bases, with 13 bases left between them. From germline, CDR1 is LGHDT and CDR2 YNNKEL (reference sequence). CDR3 length: 17 residues.

The gene calls are TRBV6-5 and TRBJ1-1, with 9 positions matching TRBD1. Germline-derived CDR1 and CDR2 are MNHEY and SVGAGI. V was clipped by 7 bases and J by 6 bases; unmatched bases: 12. The CDR3 consists of 15 residues. The CDR3 here is CASTGGTGMGPEAFF. In nucleotides, the CDR3 is TGTGCCAGCACCGGAGGGACAGGGATGGGTCCTGAAGCTTTCTTT.

This clone was observed a few times. The chain links TRBV5-1 to TRBJ1-2; 7 nucleotides line up with TRBD1. The germline V gene has CDR1 SGHRS and CDR2 YFSETQ. V was pared by 4 bases and J by 6 bases, with 3 bases of the junction left unmatched. The CDR3 extends over 12 amino acids. Here the CDR3 DNA reads TGCGCCAGCAGCATAGACAGGGATGGCTACACCTTC. Its protein is CASSIDRDGYTF.

V is TRBV3-1 (or the pseudogene TRBV3-2) and J is TRBJ2-7, with D perhaps TRBD2 (7 bases). Germline V gives CDR1 LGHDT, CDR2 YNNKEL (reference sequence). This CDR3 is built from 14 residues. V was clipped by 5 bases and J by 6 bases, with 17 bases between them. The CDR3 DNA follows: TGTGCCAGCAGCGACCGGGGGGCCGGGTCCGAGCAGTACTTC. Translated: CASSDRGAGSEQYF.

The chain has TRBV20-1 and TRBJ1-1; 8 nucleotides match TRBD1. The CDR3 consists of 11 residues. The germline gives CDR1 DFQATT, CDR2 SNEGSKA (reference sequence). The trim removed 6 bases at V and 9 bases at J, leaving 6 bases unmatched. Here the CDR3 reads CSAITGGKAFF. The CDR3 DNA sequence: TGCAGTGCCATCACAGGGGGGAAAGCTTTCTTT.

This chain connects TRBV2 to TRBJ2-2; perhaps TRBD1 as D (6 bases). The V gene lost 5 bases and the J gene lost 2 bases, with 15 bases spanning the gap. The CDR3 extends over 16 amino acids. Germline V CDR1 and CDR2: SNHLY, FYNNEI. The CDR3 here is CASSQSPGQNTGELFF. The CDR3, as DNA: TGTGCCAGCAGTCAGTCGCCGGGACAAAACACCGGGGAGCTGTTTTTT.

V and J are TRBV19 and TRBJ1-1; 10 bases align to TRBD1. The CDR3 contains 15 residues. V shed 0 bases, J shed 5 bases, and the junction held 3 bases outside the gene matches. Germline V gives CDR1 LNHDA, CDR2 SQIVND (reference sequence). CDR3 loop: CASSIERTGGTEAFF. CDR3 in DNA: TGTGCCAGTAGTATAGAGCGGACAGGGGGGACTGAAGCTTTCTTT.

The chain combines TRBV10-2 with TRBJ2-3; TRBD2 aligns across 8 bases. With V trimmed by 3 bases and J by 2 bases, 16 bases remained unmatched. The CDR3 covers 19 residues. Germline assignment: CDR1 WSHSY and CDR2 SAAADI. The CDR3 DNA reads TGCGCCAGCAGTGACCCCTTCGTGAGGGCGGGGGGTCTCACAGATACGCAGTATTTT. Protein product: CASSDPFVRAGGLTDTQYF.

The V gene is TRBV6-1, the J gene TRBJ1-5, with unresolved D. With 3 bases removed from V and 1 base from J, the gap between germline ends came to 13 bases. The germline V gene encodes CDR1 MNHNS and CDR2 SASEGT. The length of the CDR3 is 16 residues. The CDR3 nucleotides are TGTGCCAGCAGTGACCCGCGACTGGCAAGCAATCAGCCCCAGCATTTT. Its translation is CASSDPRLASNQPQHF.

V gene TRBV9 combines with J gene TRBJ1-2; D remains unclear. V gave up 4 bases and J gave up 2 bases, with 21 bases separating them. Germline CDR1 is SGDLS and CDR2 is YYNGEE. The CDR3 is 17 residues long. CDR3 region: CASSLSVRGAGNYGYTF. CDR3 coding DNA: TGTGCCAGCAGCCTCTCCGTACGTGGTGCTGGCAACTATGGCTACACCTTC.

This rearrangement joins TRBV10-1 to TRBJ2-1; D possibly corresponds to TRBD1 (6 bases). Trimming took off 0 bases at V and 12 bases at J, with 9 bases between the two ends. This CDR3 region has 12 residues. The V gene's germline CDR1 is WNHNN and CDR2 SYGVQD (reference sequence). CDR3 protein: CASSESGRGQFF. CDR3 nucleotide sequence: TGCGCCAGCAGTGAGTCGGGCAGGGGGCAGTTCTTC.

The chain links TRBV7-3 to TRBJ2-3; D is undetermined. Trimming stripped 5 bases from V and 3 bases from J, with 12 bases between. This CDR3 has 14 residues. Germline lookup yields CDR1 SGHTA and CDR2 FQGTGA. CDR3 DNA: TGTGCCAGCAGCCCCACGGTCCCTACAGATACGCAGTATTTT. Residues: CASSPTVPTDTQYF. Based on the CDR3 plus reference TRBV7-3 and TRBJ2-3, the full variable domain is GAGVSQTPSNKVTEKGKYVELRCDPISGHTALYWYRQSLGQGPEFLIYFQGTGAADDSGLPNDRFFAVRPEGSVSTLKIQRTERGDSAVYLCASSPTVPTDTQYFGPGTRLTVL.

The genes are TRBV6-6 and TRBJ2-2; TRBD2 matches 8 bases. Germline-derived CDR1 and CDR2 are MNHNY and SVGAGI (reference sequence). The CDR3 is 13 residues long. The junction had 3 bases not matched to a gene; V was cut back by 5 bases and J by 7 bases. CDR3 DNA: TGTGCCAGCAGTCCGCGGGGGGACGGGGAGCTGTTTTTT. It encodes CASSPRGDGELFF.

This chain uses TRBV27 with TRBJ2-3; TRBD2 matches at 13 bases. CDR3 length: 17 amino acids. Looked up from germline, CDR1 is MNHEY and CDR2 is SMNVEV (reference sequence). V shed 6 bases, J shed 0 bases, and the junction held 6 bases outside the gene matches. The CDR3 sequence is CASRRLAGGSSTDTQYF. The DNA for the CDR3 is TGTGCCAGCAGGCGACTAGCGGGGGGATCCAGCACAGATACGCAGTATTTT.

This chain joins TRBV5-8 and TRBJ2-7, with 7 positions matching TRBD1. The ends lost 7 bases at V and 3 bases at J; junction bases unmatched: 7. This CDR3 has 13 residues. Germline-derived CDR1 and CDR2 are SGHTS and YDEGEE. CDR3 loop: CASRRTGVYEQYF. For the CDR3, the DNA is TGTGCCAGCCGACGGACAGGCGTCTACGAGCAGTACTTC.

The chain uses TRBV5-4 and TRBJ1-1; 8 bases are a match to TRBD1. Trimming cost V 4 bases and J 3 bases; bases outside gene matches: 8. This CDR3 has 15 residues. Germline loops: CDR1 SGHNT, CDR2 YYREEE (reference sequence). The CDR3 loop reads CASSPKDRAYTEAFF. DNA for the CDR3: TGTGCCAGCAGCCCAAAGGACAGGGCGTACACTGAAGCTTTCTTT. The variable domain in full, completed from reference TRBV5-4 and TRBJ1-1, reads ETGVTQSPTHLIKTRGQQVTLRCSSQSGHNTVSWYQQALGQGPQFIFQYYREEENGRGNFPPRFSGLQFPNYSSELNVNALELDDSALYLCASSPKDRAYTEAFFGQGTRLTVV.

This chain connects TRBV12-3 or TRBV12-4 to TRBJ1-3, with no clear D. CDR3 size: 13 residues. Trimming removed 5 bases from V and 4 bases from J, with 9 bases in between. In nucleotides, the CDR3 is TGTGCCAGCAGTCTTGATGAGGGAAACACCATATATTTT. It yields the protein CASSLDEGNTIYF.

In this sample, this clone turned up a few times. The rearrangement joins TRBV6-5 to TRBJ1-1, with a possible D match to TRBD1 (5 bases). This CDR3 contains 11 residues. V dropped 11 bases and J dropped 7 bases, with 14 bases sitting between them. Germline lookup yields CDR1 MNHEY and CDR2 SVGAGI. CDR3 in amino acids: CASGRGIEAFF. The CDR3 nucleotides read TGTGCCTCCGGGCGGGGGATTGAAGCTTTCTTT.

The rearrangement joins TRBV19 to TRBJ1-2; TRBD1 aligns across 7 bases. The germline gives CDR1 LNHDA, CDR2 SQIVND (reference sequence). The CDR3 is made up of 15 amino acids. The J segment lost 0 bases and the V segment lost 1 base, leaving 2 bases of the junction unmatched. The CDR3 DNA follows: TGTGCCAGTAGTATAGGTGGGACAGCTAACTATGGCTACACCTTC. Translation gives CASSIGGTANYGYTF.

The J gene is TRBJ1-2, the V gene TRBV6-5; TRBD1 matches at 8 bases. V was pared by 7 bases and J by 5 bases, with 6 bases of the junction left unmatched. CDR1 and CDR2 (germline): MNHEY, SVGAGI. The CDR3 is made up of 13 amino acids. The CDR3 here is CASMNRDRYGYTF. In DNA form, the CDR3 reads TGTGCCAGCATGAACCGGGACAGGTATGGCTACACCTTC.

CDR3 amino acids: CASSPGTGGAETQYF. CDR3 DNA sequence: TGCGCCAGCAGTCCCGGGACAGGGGGCGCAGAGACCCAGTACTTC. V is TRBV5-1 and J is TRBJ2-5, with 12 bases that match TRBD1. The CDR3 has 15 residues. Germline lookup yields CDR1 SGHRS and CDR2 YFSETQ. J was trimmed by 4 bases and V by 5 bases; bases with no gene match: 6.